This paragraph covers one TCR beta chain sequence. V dropped 11 bases and J dropped 10 bases, with 12 bases sitting between them. CDR1 and CDR2 from the germline V gene are SGHNT and YENEEA. The CDR3 length is 11 residues. This entry is derived from a study of blood T cell repertoires in COVID-19. On the study more broadly: PBMCs, B-cell-depleted T cells, or T cells provided the cDNA or gDNA that made up the material.

Under the authors' procedure: Counts of nucleated cells, estimated from reference gene primer amplification, were obtained. The repertoire was sequenced with immunoSEQ multiplex PCR; TCRdb's copy has only in-frame clones and lacks some. The D gene and trimming were derived from the DNA, and the V and J assignments and clone size from that table. The sample has 25,000 to 35,000 clones; 88% are singletons. Sample: peripheral blood. The chain joins TRBV11-3 to TRBJ1-6, with D uncertain. This clonotype was sampled from a human donor in a cohort sampled during active COVID-19. The CDR3 spells CASEGQSPLHF. In nucleotides, the CDR3 is TGTGCCTCGGAGGGCCAATCACCCCTCCACTTT.